This is a list of T cell receptor beta chains from one sample in a study of blood T cell repertoires in COVID-19. The repertoire was sequenced with immunoSEQ multiplex PCR; TCRdb's copy has only in-frame clones and lacks some. The sample records fewer than 400,000 clones, 80% to 95% being singletons. Sequencing input: PBMCs or T cells enriched from blood (not recorded which). Receptor source: a woman aged 25 to 39 who had recovered from COVID-19. Both conserved end residues are part of each CDR3. D genes are given only for firm matches. Clone size is given for some rows only: seen once, a few or many times, or a class if the clone is expanded.

j_call,clone_size,cdr3_length,d_call,v_call,cdr3_aa,cdr3_nt
TRBJ2-1,.,17,TRBD2,TRBV3-1/TRBV3-2,CASSPKAEAGGLNEQFF,TGTGCCAGCAGCCCGAAGGCGGAAGCGGGAGGTCTGAATGAGCAGTTCTTC
TRBJ2-7,.,15,TRBD2,TRBV27,CASSLRFGGGYEQYF,TGTGCCAGCAGTTTAAGGTTTGGGGGGGGGTACGAGCAGTACTTC
TRBJ1-2,.,17,TRBD1,TRBV6-1,CASSDGDRGLSNYGYTF,TGTGCCAGCAGTGATGGGGACAGGGGGCTATCTAACTATGGCTACACCTTC
TRBJ2-5,once,16,TRBD1,TRBV9,CASSVEGGQGWETQYF,TGTGCCAGCAGCGTAGAGGGGGGACAGGGATGGGAGACCCAGTACTTC
TRBJ1-6,.,15,TRBD1,TRBV27,CASSFGGTGNSPLHF,TGTGCCAGCAGTTTCGGGGGGACAGGGAATTCACCCCTCCACTTT
TRBJ2-7,.,14,TRBD2,TRBV6-2/TRBV6-3,CASSYRLADQFRNF,TGTGCCAGCAGTTACAGACTAGCGGACCAGTTCCGCAACTTC
TRBJ2-6,.,17,TRBD1,TRBV7-9,CASSQLYRGSGANVLTF,TGTGCCAGCAGCCAGCTCTACAGGGGCTCTGGGGCCAACGTCCTGACTTTC
TRBJ2-5,.,14,TRBD2,TRBV2,CASTPGTTQETQYF,TGTGCCAGCACCCCTGGGACTACCCAAGAGACCCAGTACTTC
TRBJ1-5,.,16,TRBD1,TRBV19,CASSPRQGSSNQPQHF,TGTGCCAGTAGTCCACGACAGGGGTCTAGCAATCAGCCCCAGCATTTT
TRBJ1-2,.,14,TRBD1,TRBV5-4,CASTMGQGEYGYTF,TGTGCCAGCACCATGGGGCAGGGGGAATATGGCTACACCTTC
TRBJ1-1,.,13,.,TRBV19,CASSGRFGTEAFF,TGTGCCAGTAGTGGCAGGTTTGGGACTGAAGCTTTCTTT
TRBJ2-1,.,15,TRBD2,TRBV7-2,CASSLTSGPYNEQFF,TGTGCCAGCAGCTTGACTAGCGGTCCCTACAATGAGCAGTTCTTC
TRBJ2-3,.,17,.,TRBV29-1,CSVEVGVGAGITDTQYF,TGCAGCGTTGAAGTTGGCGTAGGGGCGGGGATCACAGATACGCAGTATTTT
TRBJ2-1,.,18,.,TRBV5-1,CASSLGKTSTSSYNEQFF,TGCGCCAGCAGCTTGGGTAAAACTAGCACGAGCTCCTACAATGAGCAGTTCTTC
TRBJ2-1,.,13,.,TRBV24-1,CATSVADYNEQFF,TGTGCCACCAGTGTAGCGGATTACAATGAGCAGTTCTTC
TRBJ2-2,.,14,.,TRBV28,CASIGGANTGELFF,TGTGCCAGCATAGGGGGAGCGAACACCGGGGAGCTGTTTTTT
TRBJ1-4,.,19,.,TRBV28,CASSNPGGALRVTNEKLFF,TGTGCCAGCAGTAACCCAGGAGGGGCGCTAAGAGTAACTAATGAAAAACTGTTTTTT
TRBJ2-2,.,17,TRBD2,TRBV9,CASSVVSGGLFTGELFF,TGTGCCAGCAGCGTAGTGAGCGGGGGGCTCTTTACCGGGGAGCTGTTTTTT
TRBJ2-7,.,13,.,TRBV11-2,CASTMDRTYEQYF,TGTGCCAGCACAATGGACAGAACCTACGAGCAGTACTTC
TRBJ2-1,.,17,.,TRBV11-2,CASSLVPGVSSYNEQFF,TGTGCCAGCAGCTTAGTACCCGGGGTCAGCTCCTACAATGAGCAGTTCTTC
TRBJ2-5,.,15,TRBD2,TRBV6-5,CASSPTSFDRETQYF,TGTGCCAGCAGCCCGACTAGCTTCGACCGAGAGACCCAGTACTTC
TRBJ2-7,.,12,TRBD1,TRBV30,CAPRTGDYEQYF,TGTGCCCCAAGGACAGGGGACTACGAGCAGTACTTC
TRBJ2-5,.,15,.,TRBV15,CATSRDPGLGETQYF,TGTGCCACCAGCAGAGATCCCGGACTCGGAGAGACCCAGTACTTC
TRBJ1-1,.,13,.,TRBV11-1,CASSLDRNTEAFF,TGTGCCAGCAGCTTAGACAGAAACACTGAAGCTTTCTTT
TRBJ2-7,.,17,.,TRBV9,CATSGGDEDVRVREQYF,TGTGCCACCTCAGGTGGTGACGAAGACGTTCGTGTGAGAGAGCAGTACTTC
TRBJ1-4,.,13,.,TRBV27,CASARGANEKLFF,TGTGCCAGCGCACGCGGAGCTAATGAAAAACTGTTTTTT
TRBJ1-2,.,14,.,TRBV19,CASSIVLSGYGYTF,TGTGCCAGTAGTATCGTGCTGTCGGGCTATGGCTACACCTTC
TRBJ2-1,.,13,.,TRBV6-2/TRBV6-3,CASSLREGNEQFF,TGTGCCAGCAGTTTACGTGAGGGCAATGAGCAGTTCTTC
TRBJ2-7,.,16,TRBD2,TRBV28,CASSSTATAGAYEQYF,TGTGCCAGCAGTTCCACAGCCACAGCGGGAGCCTACGAGCAGTACTTC
TRBJ2-3,once,13,TRBD1,TRBV28,CATRTGGTDTQYF,TGTGCCACAAGGACAGGGGGAACAGATACGCAGTATTTT
TRBJ1-1,once,17,.,TRBV6-2/TRBV6-3,CASSYPTWAVGDTEAFF,TGTGCCAGCAGTTACCCCACGTGGGCCGTGGGAGACACTGAAGCTTTCTTT
TRBJ1-2,once,15,.,TRBV7-2,CASSQTGGRIRGYTF,TGTGCCAGCAGCCAGACGGGGGGTCGCATTAGAGGCTACACCTTC
TRBJ2-5,.,16,TRBD2,TRBV5-1,CASSLRSGNFKETQYF,TGCGCCAGCAGCTTAAGAAGCGGGAATTTTAAAGAGACCCAGTACTTC
TRBJ1-1,.,13,.,TRBV9,CASSVGGSTEAFF,TGTGCCAGCAGCGTAGGAGGGAGCACTGAAGCTTTCTTT
TRBJ2-7,.,15,TRBD1,TRBV4-1,CASSQSGTAAYEQYF,TGCGCCAGCAGCCAGTCTGGGACAGCGGCCTACGAGCAGTACTTC
TRBJ2-7,.,15,TRBD2,TRBV19,CASSTGLAGGSEQYF,TGTGCCAGTAGTACGGGACTAGCGGGGGGGAGCGAGCAGTACTTC
TRBJ2-1,.,15,.,TRBV25-1,CASSEFPSPSNEQFF,TGTGCCAGCAGTGAATTCCCTAGCCCCTCCAATGAGCAGTTCTTC
TRBJ2-5,.,14,.,TRBV9,CASSVGGGLETQYF,TGTGCCAGCAGCGTAGGAGGCGGTCTGGAGACCCAGTACTTC
TRBJ2-2,.,18,TRBD1,TRBV28,CASRSGQGGTGLTGELFF,TGTGCCAGCAGATCCGGACAGGGCGGTACGGGGCTCACCGGGGAGCTGTTTTTT
TRBJ1-2,.,16,.,TRBV2,CASSGLSRGAGYGYTF,TGTGCCAGCTCGGGACTATCGCGGGGGGCGGGCTATGGCTACACCTTC
TRBJ2-3,.,18,TRBD1,TRBV19,CASSPGTGWESSTDTQYF,TGTGCCAGTAGTCCCGGGACAGGGTGGGAATCTAGCACAGATACGCAGTATTTT
TRBJ1-1,.,14,.,TRBV19,CASSSKGGSTEAFF,TGTGCCAGTAGTTCTAAAGGAGGCAGTACTGAAGCTTTCTTT